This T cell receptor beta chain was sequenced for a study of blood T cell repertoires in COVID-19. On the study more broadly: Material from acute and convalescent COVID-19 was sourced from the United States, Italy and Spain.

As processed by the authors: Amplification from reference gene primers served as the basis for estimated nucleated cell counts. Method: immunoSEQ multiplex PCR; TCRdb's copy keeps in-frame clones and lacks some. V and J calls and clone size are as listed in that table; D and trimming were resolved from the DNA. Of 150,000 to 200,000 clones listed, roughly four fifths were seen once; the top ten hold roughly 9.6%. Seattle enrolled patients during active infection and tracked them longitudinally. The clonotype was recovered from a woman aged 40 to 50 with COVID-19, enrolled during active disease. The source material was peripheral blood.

The CDR3, as DNA: TGTGCCAGCAGTCACCGAGGGACAGGGGTAACTAACGAGCAGTACTTC. Protein: CASSHRGTGVTNEQYF. J is TRBJ2-7 and V is TRBV27; 10 nucleotides align to TRBD1. The CDR3 totals 16 residues. J lost 5 bases, V lost 5 bases, and 12 bases had no gene match. Per germline, CDR1 MNHEY and CDR2 SMNVEV (reference sequence).